This TCR beta chain was identified during a study of blood T cells in healthy people across ages. Study results and limitations: Shifts in expanded clonotypes may have been confounded by donor CMV status, which was unknown. Long-lived donors carried more naive CD4+ cells and greater diversity than aged donors. A strong correlation was seen between TCR beta diversity and naive T cell percentage.

This clonotype was seen a handful of times. Antigen unknown. V shed 6 bases, J shed 2 bases, and the junction held 11 bases outside the gene matches. Germline CDR1 and CDR2: SNHLY and FYNNEI. This CDR3 has 16 amino acids. With a J-beta primer mix and a sample-barcoded 5' primer, a second PCR ran roughly 7 to 11 cycles. From each sample, at least 3 million paired-end reads containing CDR3 were obtained. TCRdb processed the 5' RACE reads anew with MiXCR; each CDR3 protein has one entry. The sample consists of 850,000 to 1,100,000 distinct CDR3 sequences, less than 45% of them appearing once. This clonotype originated in a man aged 18 to 30 in good health. Sequencing was performed on blood. This sequence joins TRBV2 and TRBJ2-3, with TRBD1 matching over 7 bases. In nucleotides, the CDR3 is TGTGCCAGCAGAAAGAGGGGGCAGGGAGACACAGATACGCAGTATTTT. Protein: CASRKRGQGDTDTQYF.